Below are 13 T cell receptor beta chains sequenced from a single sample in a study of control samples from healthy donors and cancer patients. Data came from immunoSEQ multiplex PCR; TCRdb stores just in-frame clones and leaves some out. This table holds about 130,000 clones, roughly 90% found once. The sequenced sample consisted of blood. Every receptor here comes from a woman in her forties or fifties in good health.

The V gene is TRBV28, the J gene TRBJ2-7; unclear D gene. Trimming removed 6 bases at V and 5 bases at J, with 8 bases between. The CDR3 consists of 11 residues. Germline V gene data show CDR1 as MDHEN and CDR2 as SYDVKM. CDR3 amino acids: CASSQLNEQYF. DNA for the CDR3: TGTGCCAGCAGCCAATTAAACGAGCAGTACTTC.

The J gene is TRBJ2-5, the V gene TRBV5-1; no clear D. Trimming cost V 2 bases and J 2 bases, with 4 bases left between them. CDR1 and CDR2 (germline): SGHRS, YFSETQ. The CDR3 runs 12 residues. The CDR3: CASSFSQETQYF. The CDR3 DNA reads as TGCGCCAGCAGCTTCTCTCAAGAGACCCAGTACTTC.

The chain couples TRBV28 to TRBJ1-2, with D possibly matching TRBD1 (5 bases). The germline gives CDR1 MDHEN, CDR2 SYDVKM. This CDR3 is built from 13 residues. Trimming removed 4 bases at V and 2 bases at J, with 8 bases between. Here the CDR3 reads CASSSGGNYGYTF. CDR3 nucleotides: TGTGCCAGCAGTTCCGGGGGAAACTATGGCTACACCTTC.

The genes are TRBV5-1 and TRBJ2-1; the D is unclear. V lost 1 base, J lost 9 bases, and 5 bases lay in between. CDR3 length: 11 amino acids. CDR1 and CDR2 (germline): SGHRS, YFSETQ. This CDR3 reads CASSLIGEQFF. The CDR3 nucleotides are TGCGCCAGCAGCTTGATAGGTGAGCAGTTCTTC.

The CDR3, as DNA: TGTGCCAGTAGGGACCTCAATCAGCCCCAGCATTTT. Residues: CASRDLNQPQHF. V and J are TRBV19 and TRBJ1-5; D unclear. Looked up from germline, CDR1 is LNHDA and CDR2 is SQIVND (reference sequence). Trimming pared 6 bases from V and 3 bases from J, leaving 6 bases between. The CDR3 loop spans 12 amino acids.

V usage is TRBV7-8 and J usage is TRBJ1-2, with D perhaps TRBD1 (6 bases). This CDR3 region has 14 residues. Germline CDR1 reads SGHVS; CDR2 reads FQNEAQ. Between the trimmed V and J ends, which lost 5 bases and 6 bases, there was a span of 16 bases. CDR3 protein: CASSPFGGAHGYTF. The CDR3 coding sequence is TGTGCCAGCAGCCCCTTCGGGGGGGCCCATGGCTACACCTTC. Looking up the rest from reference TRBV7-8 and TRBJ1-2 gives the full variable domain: GAGVSQSPRYKVAKRGQDVALRCDPISGHVSLFWYQQALGQGPEFLTYFQNEAQLDKSGLPSDRFFAERPEGSVSTLKIQRTQQEDSAVYLCASSPFGGAHGYTFGSGTRLTVV.

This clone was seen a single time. The CDR3 coding sequence is TGCAGCGTTGTCCGGGGGGGATCGTCCACTGAAGCTTTCTTT. It translates to CSVVRGGSSTEAFF. The chain couples TRBV29-1 to TRBJ1-1; a weak D match, TRBD1 (5 bases). The CDR3 is 14 residues long. Germline-derived CDR1 and CDR2 are SQVTM and ANQGSEA. V lost 4 bases and J 4 bases, leaving 16 bases between the germline ends.

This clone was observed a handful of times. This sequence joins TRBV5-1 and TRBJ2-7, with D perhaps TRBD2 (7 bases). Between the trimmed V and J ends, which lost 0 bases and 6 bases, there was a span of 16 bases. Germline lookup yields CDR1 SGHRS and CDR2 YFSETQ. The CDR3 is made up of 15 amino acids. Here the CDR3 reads CASSLVLDGGAEQYF. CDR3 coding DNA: TGCGCCAGCAGCTTGGTCCTCGATGGGGGGGCCGAGCAGTACTTC.

DNA of the CDR3: TGTGCCAGTAGTAACCACCGGGACAGAGGGGGAGAGACCCAGTACTTC. Its protein product is CASSNHRDRGGETQYF. The V call is TRBV19, the J call TRBJ2-5, with TRBD1 identical over 7 bases. J was trimmed by 4 bases and V by 4 bases; bases with no gene match: 12. The CDR3 sequence is 16 residues long. The germline CDR1 and CDR2 sequences are LNHDA and SQIVND (reference sequence).

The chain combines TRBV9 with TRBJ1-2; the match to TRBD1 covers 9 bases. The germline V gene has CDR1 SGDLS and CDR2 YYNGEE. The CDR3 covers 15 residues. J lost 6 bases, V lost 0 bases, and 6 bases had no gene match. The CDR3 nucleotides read TGTGCCAGCAGCGTAGCAGGACAGGGGAAGGATGGCTACACCTTC. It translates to CASSVAGQGKDGYTF.

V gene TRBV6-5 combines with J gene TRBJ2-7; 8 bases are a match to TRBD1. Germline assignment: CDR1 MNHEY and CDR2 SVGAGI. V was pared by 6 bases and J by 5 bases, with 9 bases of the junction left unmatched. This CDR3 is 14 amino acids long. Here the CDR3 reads CASRTGQGAHEQYF. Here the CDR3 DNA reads TGTGCCAGCAGAACAGGACAGGGCGCCCACGAGCAGTACTTC.

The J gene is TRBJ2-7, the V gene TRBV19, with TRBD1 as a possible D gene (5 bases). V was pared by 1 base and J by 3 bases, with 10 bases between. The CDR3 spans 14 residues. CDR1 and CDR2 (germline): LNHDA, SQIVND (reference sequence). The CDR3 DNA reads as TGTGCCAGTAGTATAGGGCCAGGGCGCTACGAGCAGTACTTC. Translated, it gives CASSIGPGRYEQYF. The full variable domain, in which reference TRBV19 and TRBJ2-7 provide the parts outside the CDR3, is DGGITQSPKYLFRKEGQNVTLSCEQNLNHDAMYWYRQDPGQGLRLIYYSQIVNDFQKGDIAEGYSVSREKKESFPLTVTSAQKNPTAFYLCASSIGPGRYEQYFGPGTRLTVT.

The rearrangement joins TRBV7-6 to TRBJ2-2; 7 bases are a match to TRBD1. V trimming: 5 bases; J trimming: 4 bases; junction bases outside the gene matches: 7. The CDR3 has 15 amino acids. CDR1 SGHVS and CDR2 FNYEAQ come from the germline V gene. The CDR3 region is CASSATGVGTGELFF. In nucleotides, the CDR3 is TGTGCCAGCAGCGCTACAGGGGTAGGCACCGGGGAGCTGTTTTTT.